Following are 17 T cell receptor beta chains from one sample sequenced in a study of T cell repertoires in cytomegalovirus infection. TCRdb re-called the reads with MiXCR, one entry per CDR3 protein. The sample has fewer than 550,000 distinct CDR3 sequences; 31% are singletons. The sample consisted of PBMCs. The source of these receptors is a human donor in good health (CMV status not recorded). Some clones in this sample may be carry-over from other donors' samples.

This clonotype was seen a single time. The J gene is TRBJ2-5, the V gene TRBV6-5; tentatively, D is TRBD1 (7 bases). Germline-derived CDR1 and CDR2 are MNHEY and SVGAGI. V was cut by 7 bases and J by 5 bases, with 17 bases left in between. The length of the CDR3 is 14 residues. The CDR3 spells CASIGQGGTETQYF. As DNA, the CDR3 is TGTGCCAGCATTGGCCAGGGGGGCACGGAGACCCAGTACTTC.

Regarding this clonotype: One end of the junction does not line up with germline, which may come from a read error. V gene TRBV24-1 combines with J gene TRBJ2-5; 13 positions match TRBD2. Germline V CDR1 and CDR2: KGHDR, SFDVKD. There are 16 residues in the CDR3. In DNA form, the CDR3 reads TGTGCCACCAGTCCGGGACTAGCGGGGATTAAAGAGACCCAGTCCTTC. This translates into CATSPGLAGIKETQSF.

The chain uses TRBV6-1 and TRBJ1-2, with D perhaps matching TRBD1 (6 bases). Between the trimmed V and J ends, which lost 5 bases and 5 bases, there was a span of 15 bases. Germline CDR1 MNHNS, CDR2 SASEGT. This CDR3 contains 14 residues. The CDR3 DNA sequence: TGTGCCAGCAGTCGAAACAGGGTTTTGTATGGCTACACCTTC. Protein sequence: CASSRNRVLYGYTF.

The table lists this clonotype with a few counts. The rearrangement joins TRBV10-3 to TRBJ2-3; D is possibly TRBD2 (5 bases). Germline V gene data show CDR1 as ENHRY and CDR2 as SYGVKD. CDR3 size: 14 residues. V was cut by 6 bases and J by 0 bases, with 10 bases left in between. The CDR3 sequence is CAIRGRTSTDTQYF. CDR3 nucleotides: TGTGCCATCAGGGGGAGAACCAGCACAGATACGCAGTATTTT.

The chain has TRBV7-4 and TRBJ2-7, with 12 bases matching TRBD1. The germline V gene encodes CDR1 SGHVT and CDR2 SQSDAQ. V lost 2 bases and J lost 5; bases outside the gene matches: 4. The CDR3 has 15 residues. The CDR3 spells CASSLPGQGAHEQYF. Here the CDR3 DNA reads TGTGCCAGCAGCTTACCGGGACAGGGGGCCCACGAGCAGTACTTC.

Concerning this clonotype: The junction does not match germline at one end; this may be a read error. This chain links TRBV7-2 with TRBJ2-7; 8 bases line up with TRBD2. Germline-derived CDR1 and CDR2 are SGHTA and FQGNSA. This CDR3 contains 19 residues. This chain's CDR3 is CAISLKFFSGTASGGEQYF. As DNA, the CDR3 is TGTGCCATCAGCTTAAAATTCTTCTCCGGGACTGCCTCGGGGGGGGAGCAGTACTTC.

CDR3: CASSPSPSTVTGELFF. In nucleotides, the CDR3 is TGTGCCAGCTCACCTAGTCCGTCCACCGTCACCGGGGAGCTGTTTTTT. The chain is built from TRBV18 and TRBJ2-2; D unclear. Trimming removed 3 bases at V and 4 bases at J, with 15 bases between. The germline gives CDR1 KGHSH, CDR2 LQKENI. CDR3 length: 16 amino acids.

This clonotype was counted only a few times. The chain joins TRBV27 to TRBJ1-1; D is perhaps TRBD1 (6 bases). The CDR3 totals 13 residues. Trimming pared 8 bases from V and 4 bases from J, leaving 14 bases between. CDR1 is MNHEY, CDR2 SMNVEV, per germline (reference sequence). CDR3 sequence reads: CASGEGGGTEAFF. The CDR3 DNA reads TGTGCCAGCGGAGAGGGGGGGGGCACTGAAGCTTTCTTT.

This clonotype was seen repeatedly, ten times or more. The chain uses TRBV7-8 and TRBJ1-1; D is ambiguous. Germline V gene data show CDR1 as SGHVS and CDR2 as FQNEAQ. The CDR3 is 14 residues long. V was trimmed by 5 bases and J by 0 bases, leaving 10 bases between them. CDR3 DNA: TGTGCCAGCAGCCATAGGACTATGAACACTGAAGCTTTCTTT. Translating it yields CASSHRTMNTEAFF.

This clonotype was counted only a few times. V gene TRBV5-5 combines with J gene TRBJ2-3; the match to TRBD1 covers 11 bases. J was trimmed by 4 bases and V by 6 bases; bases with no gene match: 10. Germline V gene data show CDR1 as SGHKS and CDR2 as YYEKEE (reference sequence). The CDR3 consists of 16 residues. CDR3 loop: CASTPSRDRGSDTQYF. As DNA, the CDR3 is TGTGCCAGCACCCCAAGCCGGGACAGGGGGTCAGATACGCAGTATTTT.

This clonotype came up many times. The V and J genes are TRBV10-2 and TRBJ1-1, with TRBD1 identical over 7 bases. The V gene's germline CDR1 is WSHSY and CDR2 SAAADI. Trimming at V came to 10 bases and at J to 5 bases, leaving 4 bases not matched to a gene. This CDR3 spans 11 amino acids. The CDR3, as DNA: TGCGCCACTTCGACAGGGACTGAAGCTTTCTTT. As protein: CATSTGTEAFF.

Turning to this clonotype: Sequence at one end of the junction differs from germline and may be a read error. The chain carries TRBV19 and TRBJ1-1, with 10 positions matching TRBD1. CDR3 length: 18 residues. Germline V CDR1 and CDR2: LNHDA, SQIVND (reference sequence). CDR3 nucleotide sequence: TGTTCCAGTAGCCCGATGACAGGGGGCGACTATCAGGGATCTGAAGCTTTCTTT. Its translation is CSSSPMTGGDYQGSEAFF. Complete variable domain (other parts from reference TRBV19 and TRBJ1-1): DGGITQSPKYLFRKEGQNVTLSCEQNLNHDAMYWYRQDPGQGLRLIYYSQIVNDFQKGDIAEGYSVSREKKESFPLTVTSAQKNPTAFYLCSSSPMTGGDYQGSEAFFGQGTRLTVV.

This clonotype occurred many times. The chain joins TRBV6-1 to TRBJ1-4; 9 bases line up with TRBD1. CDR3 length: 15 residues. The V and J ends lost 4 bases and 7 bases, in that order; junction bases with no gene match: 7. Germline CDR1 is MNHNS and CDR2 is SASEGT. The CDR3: CASSGSGTGSEKLFF. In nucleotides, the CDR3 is TGTGCCAGCAGTGGCTCCGGGACAGGGAGTGAAAAACTGTTTTTT.

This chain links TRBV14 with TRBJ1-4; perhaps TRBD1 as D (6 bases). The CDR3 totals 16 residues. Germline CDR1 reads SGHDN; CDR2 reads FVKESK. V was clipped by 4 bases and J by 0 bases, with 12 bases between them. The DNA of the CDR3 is TGTGCCAGCAGCCGTGGGACACGTTCAACTAATGAAAAACTGTTTTTT. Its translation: CASSRGTRSTNEKLFF.

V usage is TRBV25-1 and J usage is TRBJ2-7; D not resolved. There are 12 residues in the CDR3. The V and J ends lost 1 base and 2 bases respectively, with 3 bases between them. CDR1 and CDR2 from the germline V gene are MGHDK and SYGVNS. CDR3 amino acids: CASSESTYEQYF. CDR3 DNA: TGTGCCAGCAGTGAATCGACCTACGAGCAGTACTTC.

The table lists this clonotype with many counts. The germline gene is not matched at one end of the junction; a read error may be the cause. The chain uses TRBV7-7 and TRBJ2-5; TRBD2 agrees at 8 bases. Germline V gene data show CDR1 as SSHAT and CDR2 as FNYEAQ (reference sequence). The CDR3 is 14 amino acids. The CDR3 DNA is TGTGCTAGCAGCTTACGGGAGGGTTTGGAGACCCAGTACTTC. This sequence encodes CASSLREGLETQYF.

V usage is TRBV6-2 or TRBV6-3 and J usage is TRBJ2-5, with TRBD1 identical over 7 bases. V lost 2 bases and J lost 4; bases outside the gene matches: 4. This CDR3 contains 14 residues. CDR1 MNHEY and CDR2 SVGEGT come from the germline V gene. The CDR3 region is CASSYGTEPETQYF. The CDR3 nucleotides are TGTGCCAGCAGTTACGGGACAGAGCCAGAGACCCAGTACTTC.